What follows describes a single T cell receptor beta chain. This sample is drawn from a study of blood T cell repertoires in COVID-19. V lost 5 bases and J 8 bases, leaving 15 bases between the germline ends. The CDR3 extends over 13 amino acids. Original processing notes: Amplifying reference gene primers gave estimates of nucleated cell counts. Some clones are missing from TCRdb's copy, which holds only in-frame ones; the method was immunoSEQ multiplex PCR. V and J calls and clone size are copied from that table; D and trimming were computed from the DNA. Of around 180,000 clones in the sample, around four fifths were seen once.

The chain employs TRBV12-3 or TRBV12-4 and TRBJ1-2; weak D call: TRBD1 (6 bases). The sequencing sample was made of peripheral blood. The sequence came from a woman aged 30 to 39 with acute or convalescent COVID-19. The CDR3 sequence: CASSPQGSWGYTF. For the CDR3, the DNA is TGTGCCAGCAGTCCACAGGGTTCTTGGGGCTACACCTTC.